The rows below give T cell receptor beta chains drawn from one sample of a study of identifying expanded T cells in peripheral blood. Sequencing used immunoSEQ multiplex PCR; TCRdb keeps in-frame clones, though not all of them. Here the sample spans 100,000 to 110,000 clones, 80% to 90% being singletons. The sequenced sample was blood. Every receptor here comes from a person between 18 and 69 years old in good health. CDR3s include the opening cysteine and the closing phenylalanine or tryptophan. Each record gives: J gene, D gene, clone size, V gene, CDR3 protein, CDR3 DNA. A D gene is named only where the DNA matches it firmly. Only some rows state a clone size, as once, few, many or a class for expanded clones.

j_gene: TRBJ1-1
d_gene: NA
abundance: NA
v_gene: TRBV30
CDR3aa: CAWSVPGRENTEAFF
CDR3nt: TGTGCCTGGAGTGTACCTGGCAGGGAGAACACTGAAGCTTTCTTT

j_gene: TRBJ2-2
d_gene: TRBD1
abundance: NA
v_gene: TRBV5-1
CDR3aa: CASSSLGGQGSTGELFF
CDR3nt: TGCGCCAGCAGCTCCCTGGGGGGACAGGGCTCTACCGGGGAGCTGTTTTTT

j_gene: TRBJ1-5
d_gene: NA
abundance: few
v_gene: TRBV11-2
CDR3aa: CASSLDSTVQPQHF
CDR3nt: TGTGCCAGCAGCTTAGATTCGACCGTTCAGCCCCAGCATTTT

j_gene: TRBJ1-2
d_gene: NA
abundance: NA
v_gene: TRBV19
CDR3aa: CASSIFRGSYGYTF
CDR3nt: TGTGCCAGTAGTATATTTAGAGGGAGCTATGGCTACACCTTC

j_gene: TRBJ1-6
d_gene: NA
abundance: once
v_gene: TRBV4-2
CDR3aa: CASSQDAGENSPLHF
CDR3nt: TGTGCCAGCAGCCAAGACGCTGGGGAAAATTCACCCCTCCACTTT

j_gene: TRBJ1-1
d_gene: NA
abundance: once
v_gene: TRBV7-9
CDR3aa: CASRSNGVTEAFF
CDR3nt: TGTGCCAGCAGAAGTAACGGGGTTACTGAAGCTTTCTTT

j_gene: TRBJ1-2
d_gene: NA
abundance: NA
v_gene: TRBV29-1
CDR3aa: CSVRDTPNYGYTF
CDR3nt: TGCAGCGTTAGGGACACCCCTAACTATGGCTACACCTTC

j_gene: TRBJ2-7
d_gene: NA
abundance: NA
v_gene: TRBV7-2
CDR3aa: CASGKSYGTEQYF
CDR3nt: TGTGCCAGCGGCAAGTCCTACGGGACCGAGCAGTACTTC

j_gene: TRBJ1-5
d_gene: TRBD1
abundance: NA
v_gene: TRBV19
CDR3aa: CASSSIGQGGIQPQHF
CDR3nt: TGTGCCAGTAGTTCTATAGGACAGGGGGGTATTCAGCCCCAGCATTTT

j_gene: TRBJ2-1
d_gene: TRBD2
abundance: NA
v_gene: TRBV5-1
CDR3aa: CASSPAGLAGVTNEQFF
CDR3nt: TGCGCCAGCAGCCCCGCCGGACTAGCGGGAGTGACGAATGAGCAGTTCTTC

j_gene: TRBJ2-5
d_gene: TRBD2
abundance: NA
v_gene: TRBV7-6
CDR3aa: CASSIGTRSQETQYF
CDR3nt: TGTGCCAGCAGCATCGGGACTAGGTCTCAAGAGACCCAGTACTTC

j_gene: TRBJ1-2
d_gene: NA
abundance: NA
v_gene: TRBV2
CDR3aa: CASSGFRGAYTF
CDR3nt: TGTGCCAGCAGTGGTTTCAGGGGTGCGTACACCTTC